This entry concerns a single T cell receptor beta chain. What it binds is not known. The sample is drawn from a study of CD8 T cells in Susac syndrome. Study details: The sequenced Susac syndrome patients included six who had clinically active disease and eight or nine who were in remission. Intravenous immunoglobulin alone or corticosteroids were being given to patients with Susac syndrome at blood draw, unless they were therapy-naive. Study-wide results and caveats: The study found that Susac CD8+ clonal expansion peaked in TEMRA cells and active patients.

An amount of RNA that ranged from roughly 0.5 to 1 ug was reverse transcribed with random hexamers. TCR beta CDR3 was amplified by immunoSEQ multiplex PCR. This amplification extended across 54 Vbeta and 13 Jbeta segments. One entry per CDR3 protein results from TCRdb running MiXCR on the immunoSEQ multiplex PCR reads. This table has 100,000 or so distinct CDR3 sequences, 95% appearing once. The germline V gene has CDR1 SGHDN and CDR2 FVKESK. Trimming removed 1 base at V and 10 bases at J, with 13 bases between. The CDR3 has 13 residues. Specimen: CD8+ T cells from PBMCs. This TCR was recovered from a human donor with Susac syndrome. This sequence joins TRBV14 and TRBJ1-1; D remains unclear. CDR3 nucleotide sequence: TGTGCCAGCAGCCAAGCCGGGTCCGCAGGAGCTTTCTTT. This gives the protein CASSQAGSAGAFF.